One and the same sample provided the 30 T cell receptor beta chains below, sequenced in a study of cytomegalovirus exposure and HLA in healthy donors. PCR used 60 Vbeta primers and 13 Jbeta primers. This table comes from immunoSEQ multiplex PCR, and its TCRdb copy is limited to in-frame clones, with some not included. In total, the table holds 74,000 or so clones. Material: PBMCs. The receptors were sampled from a woman in her sixties or seventies in good health and CMV-seronegative.

The gene calls are TRBV4-1 and TRBJ2-7; 7 nucleotides align to TRBD1. CDR3 length: 15 amino acids. V shed 3 bases and J 3 bases; nucleotides not matched to a gene: 8. Looked up from germline, CDR1 is MGHRA and CDR2 is YSYEKL. This CDR3 reads CASSHKTGVGYEQYF. CDR3 nucleotide sequence: TGCGCCAGCAGCCATAAAACAGGGGTAGGCTACGAGCAGTACTTC.

This sequence joins TRBV7-2 and TRBJ1-2; 9 bases are shared with TRBD1. The germline V gene has CDR1 SGHTA and CDR2 FQGNSA. J gave up 6 bases and V 1 base, and 9 bases lay outside the gene matches. This CDR3 comprises 16 residues. CDR3 protein: CASSLGSTGGVDGYTF. The CDR3 DNA follows: TGTGCCAGCAGCTTAGGATCTACAGGGGGCGTCGATGGCTACACCTTC.

About this clone: Other DNA sequences in the same sample also yield this CDR3. The chain carries TRBV28 and TRBJ2-2, with a tentative D call TRBD1 (5 bases). Trimming cost V 1 base and J 4 bases, with 13 bases left between them. The germline V gene has CDR1 MDHEN and CDR2 SYDVKM. The length of the CDR3 is 16 residues. The CDR3 DNA reads TGTGCCAGCAGTTTATCATCCAGGGTAACCACCGGGGAGCTGTTTTTT. Translated, it gives CASSLSSRVTTGELFF. Looking up the rest from reference TRBV28 and TRBJ2-2 gives the full variable domain: DVKVTQSSRYLVKRTGEKVFLECVQDMDHENMFWYRQDPGLGLRLIYFSYDVKMKEKGDIPEGYSVSREKKERFSLILESASTNQTSMYLCASSLSSRVTTGELFFGEGSRLTVL.

The chain uses TRBV25-1 and TRBJ1-4; a possible D gene is TRBD1 (5 bases). The V gene lost 6 bases and the J gene lost 8 bases, with 13 bases spanning the gap. The length of the CDR3 is 13 residues. CDR1 MGHDK and CDR2 SYGVNS come from the germline V gene. In DNA form, the CDR3 reads TGTGCCAGCAGGGGGGGAATCGGGGAAAAACTGTTTTTT. As protein: CASRGGIGEKLFF.

The chain couples TRBV12-5 to TRBJ1-1; no clear D gene. V lost 6 bases to trimming and J lost 3 bases, with 5 bases between them. Germline lookup yields CDR1 LGHNT and CDR2 FRNRAP. There are 11 residues in the CDR3. DNA of the CDR3: TGTGCTAGTGGCTTAGACACTGAAGCTTTCTTT. Translation: CASGLDTEAFF.

Here the CDR3 reads CASSEAGQGNTEAFF. CDR3 DNA: TGTGCCAGCAGTGAAGCCGGACAAGGTAACACTGAAGCTTTCTTT. V gene TRBV6-1 combines with J gene TRBJ1-1; the D gene is possibly TRBD1 (5 bases). Germline values: CDR1 MNHNS, CDR2 SASEGT. The CDR3 has 15 amino acids. The V and J ends lost 0 bases and 2 bases respectively, with 10 bases between them.

The chain couples TRBV28 to TRBJ2-7; D is undetermined. CDR1 MDHEN and CDR2 SYDVKM come from the germline V gene. This CDR3 has 11 amino acids. V lost 5 bases to trimming and J lost 4 bases, with 6 bases between them. CDR3: CASSHQYEQYF. The CDR3, as DNA: TGTGCCAGCAGTCACCAGTACGAGCAGTACTTC.

This sequence joins TRBV9 and TRBJ2-7; weak D call: TRBD2 (6 bases). From germline, CDR1 is SGDLS and CDR2 YYNGEE. CDR3 size: 13 residues. V was trimmed by 3 bases and J by 3 bases, leaving 10 bases between them. Written as DNA, the CDR3 is TGTGCCAGCAGCGAGGGACTGCTCTACGAGCAGTACTTC. This codes for CASSEGLLYEQYF.

V and J are TRBV6-1 and TRBJ2-7; the D gene is possibly TRBD1 (5 bases). Trimming took off 0 bases at V and 2 bases at J, with 14 bases between the two ends. CDR1 is MNHNS, CDR2 SASEGT, per germline. This CDR3 spans 16 amino acids. In nucleotides, the CDR3 is TGTGCCAGCAGTGAAGCGCTAGGGGTATTTACCTACGAGCAGTACTTC. It yields the protein CASSEALGVFTYEQYF.

This chain connects TRBV27 to TRBJ2-7; maybe TRBD2 (7 bases). This CDR3 has 14 residues. The V gene lost 1 base and the J gene lost 4 bases, with 11 bases spanning the gap. CDR1 MNHEY and CDR2 SMNVEV come from the germline V gene (reference sequence). The CDR3 sequence is CASSLLGGGYEQYF. Written as DNA, the CDR3 is TGTGCCAGCAGTTTATTAGGGGGGGGGTACGAGCAGTACTTC.

The CDR3: CASSLLRGTGGAGELFF. Written as DNA, the CDR3 is TGTGCCAGCAGTTTGCTACGCGGGACGGGGGGAGCCGGGGAGCTGTTTTTT. The chain joins TRBV27 to TRBJ2-2; TRBD2 matches 7 bases. Germline trimming cut 3 bases from V and 6 bases from J; bases unmatched to any gene: 13. CDR3 length: 17 amino acids. Germline V gene lookup returns CDR1 MNHEY and CDR2 SMNVEV (reference sequence).

The V call is TRBV25-1, the J call TRBJ2-6, with D unclear. Germline V lookup: CDR1 MGHDK, CDR2 SYGVNS. This CDR3 has 14 residues. The ends were cut back, 1 base at V and 4 bases at J, with 5 bases in the middle. CDR3 in amino acids: CASSESTGANVLTF. In DNA, the CDR3 is TGTGCCAGCAGTGAATCAACAGGGGCCAACGTCCTGACTTTC.

V usage is TRBV2 and J usage is TRBJ1-5; 8 nucleotides line up with TRBD1. Per germline, CDR1 SNHLY and CDR2 FYNNEI. The CDR3 has 16 residues. Trimming cost V 0 bases and J 3 bases; bases outside gene matches: 4. CDR3 residues: CASSEAPTGDNQPQHF. The CDR3 DNA reads TGTGCCAGCAGTGAAGCGCCGACAGGGGACAATCAGCCCCAGCATTTT.

This chain uses TRBV29-1 with TRBJ1-2, with no clear D. Germline V CDR1 and CDR2: SQVTM, ANQGSEA. Trimming left V 4 bases short and J 4 bases short, with 13 bases between. There are 13 residues in the CDR3. This CDR3 is CSVGGPSPYGYTF. DNA for the CDR3: TGCAGCGTTGGCGGCCCGTCCCCCTATGGCTACACCTTC. The variable domain in full, with the rest retrieved from reference TRBV29-1 and TRBJ1-2, is SAVISQKPSRDICQRGTSLTIQCQVDSQVTMMFWYRQQPGQSLTLIATANQGSEATYESGFVIDKFPISRPNLTFSTLTVSNMSPEDSSIYLCSVGGPSPYGYTFGSGTRLTVV.

The chain is built from TRBV30 and TRBJ2-7, with TRBD2 matching 8 bases. CDR3 length: 14 amino acids. Per the germline V gene, CDR1 is GTSNPN and CDR2 is SVGIG (reference sequence). J was trimmed by 3 bases and V by 4 bases; bases with no gene match: 8. As DNA, the CDR3 is TGTGCCTGGAAAGTGGGAACTAGCGGCTACGAGCAGTACTTC. Residues: CAWKVGTSGYEQYF.

The CDR3 reads CASSQYYGQVNTEAFF. CDR3 nucleotides: TGTGCCAGCAGCCAATATTATGGACAGGTGAACACTGAAGCTTTCTTT. The chain employs TRBV14 and TRBJ1-1; 7 bases match TRBD1. J gave up 0 bases and V 2 bases, and 6 bases lay outside the gene matches. The germline V gene encodes CDR1 SGHDN and CDR2 FVKESK. The CDR3 runs to 16 residues.

The chain links TRBV7-9 to TRBJ2-7; TRBD1 is a possible D gene (5 bases). Germline CDR1 and CDR2: SEHNR and FQNEAQ (reference sequence). V lost 3 bases to trimming and J lost 5 bases, with 11 bases between them. CDR3 length equals 13 residues. DNA of the CDR3: TGTGCCAGCAGCTTCTCCAGGGCCCACGAGCAGTACTTC. Amino acid sequence: CASSFSRAHEQYF.

The chain uses TRBV5-5 and TRBJ2-5; 13 bases line up with TRBD2. Germline V gene data show CDR1 as SGHKS and CDR2 as YYEKEE (reference sequence). The CDR3 consists of 18 residues. The junction had 10 bases not matched to a gene; V was cut back by 0 bases and J by 5 bases. This CDR3 is CASSLVLAGGRGAETQYF. CDR3 nucleotide sequence: TGTGCCAGCAGCTTGGTACTAGCGGGAGGGCGAGGAGCCGAGACCCAGTACTTC.

CDR3: CASRPGLAGGPRDTQYF. DNA of the CDR3: TGTGCCAGCAGACCGGGACTAGCGGGAGGGCCGCGAGATACGCAGTATTTT. This chain links TRBV2 with TRBJ2-3; 16 positions match TRBD2. Germline CDR1 SNHLY, CDR2 FYNNEI. Trimming took 6 bases from V and 5 from J; bases not matched to a gene: 8. The length of the CDR3 is 17 residues.

V usage is TRBV19 and J usage is TRBJ2-1; 7 nucleotides match TRBD1. V was clipped by 3 bases and J by 5 bases; unmatched bases: 7. There are 15 residues in the CDR3. Per germline, CDR1 LNHDA and CDR2 SQIVND (reference sequence). CDR3 DNA: TGTGCCAGTAGTATCGGGCAGGGGGACCACAATGAGCAGTTCTTC. This sequence encodes CASSIGQGDHNEQFF.

J is TRBJ1-2 and V is TRBV30; 9 positions match TRBD1. V lost 3 bases and J lost 8; bases outside the gene matches: 13. The germline V gene encodes CDR1 GTSNPN and CDR2 SVGIG (reference sequence). CDR3 length: 15 amino acids. Written as DNA, the CDR3 is TGTGCCTGGAGGACTAAAACAGGGGGCGCGGGCGGCTACACCTTC. Encoded protein: CAWRTKTGGAGGYTF.

The chain carries TRBV19 and TRBJ1-5; D may be TRBD1 (6 bases). V lost 5 bases, J lost 0 bases, and 14 bases lay in between. Germline V lookup: CDR1 LNHDA, CDR2 SQIVND (reference sequence). The CDR3 consists of 16 residues. The CDR3 protein is CASSLSRGNSNQPQHF. The DNA for the CDR3 is TGTGCCAGTAGTCTTAGCAGGGGCAATAGCAATCAGCCCCAGCATTTT.

V is TRBV28 and J is TRBJ2-7; maybe TRBD1 (6 bases). The CDR3 has 15 residues. V dropped 7 bases and J dropped 3 bases, with 19 bases sitting between them. The germline V gene has CDR1 MDHEN and CDR2 SYDVKM. The CDR3 DNA is TGTGCCAGCACCCCCTGGACAGTAGGGAACTACGAGCAGTACTTC. Amino acid sequence: CASTPWTVGNYEQYF.

This sequence joins TRBV29-1 and TRBJ1-1, with unresolved D. The CDR3 is made up of 11 amino acids. V shed 4 bases and J shed 5 bases, with 8 bases lying between them. Germline V gene lookup returns CDR1 SQVTM and CDR2 ANQGSEA. CDR3 bases: TGCAGCGTTGCCCGGGGTACTGAAGCTTTCTTT. Translation: CSVARGTEAFF.

The rearrangement links TRBV7-2 to TRBJ1-2, with a tentative D call TRBD1 (5 bases). Germline V CDR1 and CDR2: SGHTA, FQGNSA. V was cut by 5 bases and J by 7 bases, with 20 bases left in between. CDR3 size: 15 residues. The CDR3 loop reads CASSPGGGGASGYTF. CDR3 nucleotide sequence: TGTGCCAGCAGCCCGGGCGGAGGAGGGGCGAGTGGCTACACCTTC.

The chain couples TRBV7-8 to TRBJ2-2; 7 bases agree with TRBD2. From germline, CDR1 is SGHVS and CDR2 FQNEAQ. The CDR3 is 17 residues long. Germline trimming cut 0 bases from V and 3 bases from J; bases unmatched to any gene: 7. In DNA form, the CDR3 reads TGTGCCAGCAGCTTAGCGTCCGGGGGGTGGGACACCGGGGAGCTGTTTTTT. It translates to CASSLASGGWDTGELFF.

The V gene is TRBV5-4, the J gene TRBJ2-7; weak D call: TRBD2 (6 bases). Germline CDR1 reads SGHNT; CDR2 reads YYREEE (reference sequence). There are 14 residues in the CDR3. Between the trimmed V and J ends, which lost 0 bases and 0 bases, there was a span of 7 bases. In DNA form, the CDR3 reads TGTGCCAGCAGCTTGGTCGGGAGCTCCTACGAGCAGTACTTC. Translated: CASSLVGSSYEQYF.

V gene TRBV1 combines with J gene TRBJ2-7; no check of the table's D call, TRBD2, against the DNA was made. TRBV1 is noted as a pseudogene. The CDR3 has 17 amino acids. For the CDR3, the DNA is TGCACCAGCAGCTATCCGCAAAGATCCTCGGGAAGATACGAGCAGTACTTC. This sequence encodes CTSSYPQRSSGRYEQYF.

In regard to this clone: The identical CDR3 is also encoded by other nucleotide sequences in the sample. The DNA of the CDR3 is TGTGCCAGCAGTGGGGACAGGGGAAACTACGAGCAGTACTTC. Protein sequence: CASSGDRGNYEQYF. The chain links TRBV25-1 to TRBJ2-7; 10 bases fit TRBD1. CDR3 length: 14 amino acids. The germline CDR1 and CDR2 sequences are MGHDK and SYGVNS. V trimming: 4 bases; J trimming: 3 bases; junction bases outside the gene matches: 3.

V and J are TRBV5-1 and TRBJ2-1; possible D gene TRBD2, 6 bases. The CDR3 is 13 residues long. Germline V gene data show CDR1 as SGHRS and CDR2 as YFSETQ. V lost 0 bases and J lost 7, with 8 bases in between. CDR3 coding DNA: TGCGCCAGCAGCTTGGCTAGCGTAAATGAGCAGTTCTTC. Translating gives CASSLASVNEQFF.